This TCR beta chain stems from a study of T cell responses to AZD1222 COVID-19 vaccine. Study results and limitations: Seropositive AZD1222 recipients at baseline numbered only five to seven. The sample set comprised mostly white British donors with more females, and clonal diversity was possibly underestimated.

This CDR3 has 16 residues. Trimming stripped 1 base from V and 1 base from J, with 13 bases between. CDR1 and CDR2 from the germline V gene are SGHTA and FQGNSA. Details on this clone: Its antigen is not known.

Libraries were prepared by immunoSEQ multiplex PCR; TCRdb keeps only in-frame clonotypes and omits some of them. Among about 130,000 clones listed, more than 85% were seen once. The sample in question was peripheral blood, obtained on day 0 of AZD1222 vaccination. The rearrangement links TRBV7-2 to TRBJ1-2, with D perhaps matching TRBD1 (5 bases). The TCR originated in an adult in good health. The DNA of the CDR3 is TGTGCCAGCAGCTTAGACAGGACTAACCTTAACTATGGCTACACCTTC. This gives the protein CASSLDRTNLNYGYTF.